The T cell receptor beta chain under discussion was sequenced for a study of T cell responses to AZD1222 COVID-19 vaccine. Study-level results: Females outnumbered males among donors, who were mostly white British; clonal diversity was possibly underestimated. Nearly half of spike-specific TCRs reportedly target unmutated variant regions. Spike-specific TCR breadth and depth both grew after two AZD1222 doses. Baseline seropositivity occurred in only six AZD1222 recipients.

From germline, CDR1 is SGHTA and CDR2 FQGNSA. With 0 bases removed from V and 7 bases from J, the gap between germline ends came to 12 bases. This CDR3 has 14 residues. The method was immunoSEQ multiplex PCR; TCRdb's version includes in-frame clones alone and lacks a portion of them. Here the sample spans roughly 120,000 clones, approximately 85% being singletons. Concerning this clone: The antigen remains unidentified.

V is TRBV7-2 and J is TRBJ2-5; the D gene is possibly TRBD2 (5 bases). This TCR was sampled from an adult in good health. Sequenced here: peripheral blood, sampled on day 0 of AZD1222 vaccination. The CDR3 sequence is CASSLALAGRTQYF. CDR3 sequence (DNA): TGTGCCAGCAGCTTAGCGCTAGCTGGTAGGACCCAGTACTTC.